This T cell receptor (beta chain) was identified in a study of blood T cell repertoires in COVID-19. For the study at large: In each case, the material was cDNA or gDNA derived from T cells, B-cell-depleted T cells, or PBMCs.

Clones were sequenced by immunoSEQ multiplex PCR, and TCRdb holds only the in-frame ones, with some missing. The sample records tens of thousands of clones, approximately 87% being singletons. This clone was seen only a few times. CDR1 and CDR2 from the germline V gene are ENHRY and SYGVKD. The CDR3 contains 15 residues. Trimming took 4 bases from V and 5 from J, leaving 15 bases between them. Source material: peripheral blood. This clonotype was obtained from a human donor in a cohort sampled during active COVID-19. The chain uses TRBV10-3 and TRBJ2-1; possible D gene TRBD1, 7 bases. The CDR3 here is CAISGGTAGDNEQFF. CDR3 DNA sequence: TGTGCCATCAGTGGGGGGACAGCGGGTGACAATGAGCAGTTCTTC.